Following are 2 T cell receptor beta chains from one sample sequenced in a study of blood T cell repertoires in COVID-19. Sequencing was performed with immunoSEQ multiplex PCR; in TCRdb, only in-frame clones are kept and a portion is missing. The sample shows about 140,000 clones, more than 75% of them seen only once. The material sequenced was peripheral blood. All receptors come from a woman in her thirties or forties with acute or convalescent COVID-19.

This chain links TRBV30 with TRBJ1-2, with D maybe TRBD1 (6 bases). Germline-derived CDR1 and CDR2 are GTSNPN and SVGIG (reference sequence). The CDR3 runs to 13 residues. V gave up 0 bases and J gave up 7 bases, with 12 bases separating them. The DNA for the CDR3 is TGTGCCTGGAGTGTACAACAGGGTGGTGGCTACACCTTC. Translating gives CAWSVQQGGGYTF.

The rearrangement uses TRBV4-1 and TRBJ2-7, with D hard to call. This CDR3 is 14 amino acids long. Germline V gene data show CDR1 as MGHRA and CDR2 as YSYEKL. The V end lost 1 base, the J end lost 2 bases, and 9 bases lay between the germline ends. Here the CDR3 DNA reads TGCGCCAGCAGCCAAGTCAGTAACCCCTACGAGCAGTACTTC. Translated: CASSQVSNPYEQYF.